One and the same sample provided the 23 T cell receptor beta chains below, sequenced in a study of T-cell reconstitution after alpha-beta-depleted transplantation in children. Unique molecular identifiers featured in how the TCRbeta library was prepared. TCRdb ran MiXCR on the PCR reads and lists one entry per CDR3 protein. The sample contains about 400,000 distinct CDR3 sequences, around 21% of which appear only once. The specimen was PBMCs from the stem cell graft donor, collected from the stem cell graft. These receptors all stem from a human donor who donated a stem cell graft to a child with acute myeloid leukemia.

The gene calls are TRBV27 and TRBJ1-2; D is unclear. Germline V gives CDR1 MNHEY, CDR2 SMNVEV (reference sequence). The CDR3 covers 13 residues. V lost 3 bases and J 4 bases, leaving 9 bases between the germline ends. The CDR3 sequence: CASSLGSGYGYTF. The DNA of the CDR3 is TGTGCCAGCAGTTTGGGGAGCGGCTATGGCTACACCTTC.

The chain couples TRBV3-1 to TRBJ2-4, with D maybe TRBD2 (6 bases). The ends were cut back, 4 bases at V and 1 base at J, with 11 bases in the middle. The germline V gene has CDR1 LGHDT and CDR2 YNNKEL (reference sequence). The CDR3 runs 15 residues. As DNA, the CDR3 is TGTGCCAGCAGCCCCGGAGGGACGGCCAAAAACATTCAGTACTTC. Protein: CASSPGGTAKNIQYF.

This clonotype was observed a few times. The chain recombines TRBV6-6 with TRBJ1-4; tentative D call: TRBD1 (5 bases). The CDR3 has 13 amino acids. The germline V gene encodes CDR1 MNHNY and CDR2 SVGAGI (reference sequence). V gave up 6 bases and J gave up 7 bases, with 12 bases separating them. The CDR3, as DNA: TGTGCCAGCAGCCCCCAGGGTATTGAAAAACTGTTTTTT. Translation gives CASSPQGIEKLFF.

The chain joins TRBV24-1 to TRBJ2-1, with D tentatively TRBD1 (5 bases). Trimming shortened V by 5 bases and J by 8 bases, and 9 bases separated the two germline ends. The CDR3 covers 12 residues. Per germline, CDR1 KGHDR and CDR2 SFDVKD. The CDR3 coding sequence is TGTGCCACCAGTGTTTCAGGGTATGAGCAGTTCTTC. As protein: CATSVSGYEQFF.

In this sample, this clonotype turned up a few times. This chain connects TRBV12-3 or TRBV12-4 to TRBJ2-7; D perhaps matches TRBD2 (6 bases). CDR3 length: 14 amino acids. Trimming took 2 bases from V and 4 from J, leaving 12 bases between them. For the CDR3, the DNA is TGTGCCAGCAGTTTAATCGGGGGTGAATACGAGCAGTACTTC. Translated: CASSLIGGEYEQYF.

The chain has TRBV4-1 and TRBJ2-7, with TRBD2 matching over 8 bases. The CDR3 consists of 16 residues. Germline CDR1 reads MGHRA; CDR2 reads YSYEKL. The V segment lost 2 bases and the J segment 5 bases; nucleotides outside the gene matches: 11. CDR3 sequence: CASSQSSGSTFHEQYF. CDR3 bases: TGCGCCAGCAGCCAATCCAGCGGGAGTACTTTCCACGAGCAGTACTTC.

In its sample, this clonotype was seen a few times. The genes are TRBV5-1 and TRBJ2-1; TRBD1 matches 8 bases. The V and J ends lost 4 bases and 5 bases, in that order; junction bases with no gene match: 8. This CDR3 spans 15 amino acids. Germline V gene data show CDR1 as SGHRS and CDR2 as YFSETQ. The CDR3 protein is CASSSFQGANNEQFF. The CDR3 nucleotides are TGCGCCAGCAGCAGTTTTCAGGGGGCAAACAATGAGCAGTTCTTC. The whole variable domain, filled in from reference TRBV5-1 and TRBJ2-1, reads KAGVTQTPRYLIKTRGQQVTLSCSPISGHRSVSWYQQTPGQGLQFLFEYFSETQRNKGNFPGRFSGRQFSNSRSEMNVSTLELGDSALYLCASSSFQGANNEQFFGPGTRLTVL.

In its sample, this clonotype was seen many times. The chain has TRBV24-1 and TRBJ2-1, with D unresolved. Between the trimmed V and J ends, which lost 6 bases and 7 bases, there was a span of 12 bases. The germline gives CDR1 KGHDR, CDR2 SFDVKD. The CDR3 runs to 13 residues. DNA for the CDR3: TGTGCCACCAGTCCCCCCGGTGGTAATGAGCAGTTCTTC. As protein: CATSPPGGNEQFF.

This clonotype turned up a few times. The gene calls are TRBV5-6 and TRBJ1-1; a possible D gene is TRBD1 (6 bases). The CDR3 runs 14 residues. Germline values: CDR1 SGHDT, CDR2 YYEEEE. V was clipped by 0 bases and J by 5 bases, with 11 bases between them. The CDR3 DNA reads TGTGCCAGCAGCTTGGGCCAGGGGACGACTGAAGCTTTCTTT. Its translation is CASSLGQGTTEAFF.

This clonotype was detected a few times. V usage is TRBV5-1 and J usage is TRBJ2-5; D remains unclear. The ends were cut back, 0 bases at V and 1 base at J, with 7 bases in the middle. The CDR3 covers 14 residues. Germline loops: CDR1 SGHRS, CDR2 YFSETQ. The CDR3 sequence is CASSLGRTQETQYF. CDR3 coding DNA: TGCGCCAGCAGCTTGGGGCGAACCCAAGAGACCCAGTACTTC.

In its sample, this clonotype was seen many times. This chain joins TRBV29-1 and TRBJ2-2; tentatively, D is TRBD1 (6 bases). The V gene's germline CDR1 is SQVTM and CDR2 ANQGSEA. V lost 8 bases to trimming and J lost 2 bases, with 15 bases between them. The CDR3 is 14 residues long. CDR3 nucleotide sequence: TGCAGCATCCGGACCAGGGGAAACACCGGGGAGCTGTTTTTT. This sequence encodes CSIRTRGNTGELFF.

The genes are TRBV24-1 and TRBJ2-1; tentative D call: TRBD2 (5 bases). Germline V gives CDR1 KGHDR, CDR2 SFDVKD. The V end lost 4 bases, the J end lost 10 bases, and 16 bases lay between the germline ends. The CDR3 is 14 residues long. The CDR3 is CATSDARSGGEQFF. The DNA for the CDR3 is TGTGCCACCAGTGACGCCAGGAGCGGAGGCGAGCAGTTCTTC.

This clonotype was counted at least ten times. CDR3 sequence: CSVTDSYEQYF. The CDR3 bases are TGCAGCGTGACAGACTCCTACGAGCAGTACTTC. The gene calls are TRBV29-1 and TRBJ2-7, with D perhaps matching TRBD1 (5 bases). Trimming shortened V by 6 bases and J by 0 bases, and 6 bases separated the two germline ends. Looked up from germline, CDR1 is SQVTM and CDR2 is ANQGSEA. The length of the CDR3 is 11 residues.

This clonotype has more than one count but fewer than ten. The chain couples TRBV7-8 to TRBJ2-1; D is uncertain. Between the trimmed V and J ends, which lost 5 bases and 7 bases, there was a span of 9 bases. The germline V gene has CDR1 SGHVS and CDR2 FQNEAQ. This CDR3 comprises 12 residues. CDR3 in amino acids: CASSPHANEQFF. The CDR3 DNA follows: TGTGCCAGCAGCCCTCACGCTAATGAGCAGTTCTTC.

As regards this clonotype: A much larger clone differs by one base, so this may be a read error. The CDR3 end shows no conserved phenylalanine or tryptophan, and so a read error is likely. This sequence joins TRBV12-3 or TRBV12-4 and TRBJ2-5; D might be TRBD2 (5 bases). The CDR3 runs 13 residues. V was shortened by 2 bases and J by 3 bases, with 7 bases between the two germline ends. The CDR3 is CASSLNGEETQYS. In DNA form, the CDR3 reads TGTGCCAGCAGTTTAAACGGGGAAGAGACCCAGTACTCC.

This clonotype was seen a handful of times. The chain couples TRBV10-2 to TRBJ2-1; D is perhaps TRBD2 (7 bases). This CDR3 contains 13 residues. CDR1 and CDR2 (germline): WSHSY, SAAADI. The ends were cut back, 4 bases at V and 6 bases at J, with 10 bases in the middle. The CDR3, as DNA: TGCGCCAGCAGTGTGGGGGGGCGCAATGAGCAGTTCTTC. Residues: CASSVGGRNEQFF.

A few counts support this clonotype. This rearrangement joins TRBV10-3 to TRBJ2-2; D remains ambiguous. V lost 6 bases and J 9 bases, leaving 8 bases between the germline ends. The germline CDR1 and CDR2 sequences are ENHRY and SYGVKD. This CDR3 has 11 amino acids. CDR3 protein: CAISDRRELFF. CDR3 in DNA: TGTGCCATCAGCGATCGACGGGAGCTGTTTTTT.

The chain combines TRBV29-1 with TRBJ2-2; a weak D match, TRBD1 (5 bases). The CDR3 totals 15 residues. V was shortened by 4 bases and J by 0 bases, with 12 bases between the two germline ends. CDR1 SQVTM and CDR2 ANQGSEA come from the germline V gene. For the CDR3, the DNA is TGCAGCGTTGTGCCGTCCAGGGCGAACACCGGGGAGCTGTTTTTT. Its translation is CSVVPSRANTGELFF.

V is TRBV29-1 and J is TRBJ1-1; 7 bases are shared with TRBD1. Germline-derived CDR1 and CDR2 are SQVTM and ANQGSEA. With 4 bases clipped from V and 3 bases from J, the junction kept 5 bases outside the gene matches. The CDR3 contains 13 residues. The CDR3 protein is CSVVPGGDTEAFF. The CDR3 DNA is TGCAGCGTTGTTCCAGGGGGGGACACTGAAGCTTTCTTT.

This clonotype was seen ten or more times. The V call is TRBV20-1, the J call TRBJ1-5; 9 bases line up with TRBD1. Per germline, CDR1 DFQATT and CDR2 SNEGSKA (reference sequence). The CDR3 has 17 residues. The V gene end was trimmed by 3 bases and the J gene end by 6 bases; junction bases not matched to a gene: 15. The CDR3 coding sequence is TGCAGTGCTAGCCCCGGGACAGGGATGGGAGGTCGTCAGCCCCAGCATTTT. This gives the protein CSASPGTGMGGRQPQHF.

There are many counts of this clonotype. This chain uses TRBV29-1 with TRBJ2-1; 9 bases fit TRBD2. Germline assignment: CDR1 SQVTM and CDR2 ANQGSEA. The CDR3 loop spans 15 amino acids. V was pared by 4 bases and J by 4 bases, with 8 bases of the junction left unmatched. In DNA, the CDR3 is TGCAGCGTTGCGTATCGACTAGCGGTATACAATGAGCAGTTCTTC. Amino acid sequence: CSVAYRLAVYNEQFF.

This clonotype has only a few counts. The CDR3 loop reads CASRVQGVAYNEQFF. CDR3 DNA: TGTGCCAGCAGAGTCCAGGGGGTCGCCTACAATGAGCAGTTCTTC. The chain recombines TRBV12-3 or TRBV12-4 with TRBJ2-1; 7 bases agree with TRBD1. With 6 bases clipped from V and 2 bases from J, the junction kept 7 bases outside the gene matches. The CDR3 runs to 15 residues.

In this sample, this clonotype turned up many times. This chain uses TRBV29-1 with TRBJ1-1, with 9 nucleotides matching TRBD1. The junction had 14 bases not matched to a gene; V was cut back by 7 bases and J by 2 bases. The germline V gene has CDR1 SQVTM and CDR2 ANQGSEA. This CDR3 has 16 residues. The CDR3 region is CSAGTGWGPGNTEAFF. The CDR3 DNA reads as TGCAGCGCTGGGACAGGGTGGGGGCCTGGCAACACTGAAGCTTTCTTT.